This is a list of T cell receptor beta chains from one sample in a study of CD8 T cells in ankylosing spondylitis. TCRdb processed the 5' RACE reads anew with MiXCR; each CDR3 protein has one entry. The data contain about 200,000 distinct CDR3 sequences, 9.5% to 15% of them seen just once; the ten biggest clones take up approximately 15%. Material for sequencing was blood, either unsorted or a sorted T cell fraction (not recorded which). The receptors come from a male donor with ankylosing spondylitis or in good health (not recorded which). Each CDR3 is given with its conserved first and last residue. The D gene is left open where the match is weak. Clone size is not always given. Where it is, it says once, few, many or a class for expanded clones.

clone_size d_call j_call v_call cdr3_aa cdr3_nt
once TRBD2 TRBJ2-2 TRBV11-2 CASSSGLENTGELFF TGTGCCAGCAGCTCGGGACTAGAAAACACCGGGGAGCTGTTTTTT
. . TRBJ1-5 TRBV11-2 CASSLTQGNQPQHF TGTGCCAGCAGCTTAACACAGGGAAATCAGCCCCAGCATTTT
few . TRBJ2-1 TRBV16 CATTWGDNEQFF TGTGCCACTACCTGGGGGGACAATGAGCAGTTCTTC
few . TRBJ1-1 TRBV19 CASSIRGVEAFF TGTGCCAGTAGTATACGAGGGGTTGAAGCTTTCTTT
. TRBD2 TRBJ2-1 TRBV4-1 CASSQDQVGLAGVNEQFF TGCGCCAGCAGCCAAGATCAGGTGGGGCTAGCGGGGGTCAATGAGCAGTTCTTC
. TRBD1 TRBJ2-1 TRBV2 CASQGQGGDEQFF TGTGCCAGCCAGGGACAGGGTGGGGATGAGCAGTTCTTC
many . TRBJ2-1 TRBV5-1 CASSFSGEGGNEQFF TGCGCCAGCAGCTTCTCAGGGGAAGGAGGCAATGAGCAGTTCTTC
few TRBD2 TRBJ2-5 TRBV5-1 CASSPEFRRGGQETQYF TGCGCCAGCAGCCCCGAATTTCGACGGGGGGGTCAAGAGACCCAGTACTTC
. . TRBJ2-1 TRBV9 CASSVRGGRDEQFF TGTGCCAGCAGCGTACGAGGTGGGCGGGATGAGCAGTTCTTC
few TRBD2 TRBJ2-1 TRBV6-5 CASSSGLAGGPDNEQFF TGTGCCAGCAGTTCGGGACTAGCGGGGGGGCCCGACAATGAGCAGTTCTTC
. . TRBJ2-2 TRBV6-1 CASSPMTGATGELFF TGTGCCAGCAGCCCCATGACAGGAGCCACCGGGGAGCTGTTTTTT
. . TRBJ2-1 TRBV14 CASSQGRGLYNEQFF TGTGCCAGCAGCCAAGGCAGGGGTTTGTACAATGAGCAGTTCTTC
few TRBD1 TRBJ2-3 TRBV3-1 CASSQEATGVSDTQYF TGTGCCAGCAGCCAAGAGGCAACAGGGGTTTCAGATACGCAGTATTTT
few . TRBJ1-2 TRBV27 CASSFGANYGYTF TGTGCCAGCAGTTTCGGGGCCAACTATGGCTACACCTTC
. . TRBJ2-7 TRBV13 CASSRPESYEQYF TGTGCCAGCAGCCGTCCCGAATCTTACGAGCAGTACTTC
. . TRBJ2-1 TRBV12-3/TRBV12-4 CASSPNDYADYNEQFF TGTGCCAGCAGCCCGAACGACTATGCCGACTACAATGAGCAGTTCTTC
few TRBD2 TRBJ2-7 TRBV7-6 CASSIGGLAYEQYF TGTGCCAGCAGCATCGGGGGACTAGCGTACGAGCAGTACTTC
many . TRBJ2-1 TRBV20-1 CSAQDWGREQFF TGCAGTGCCCAGGACTGGGGTCGGGAGCAGTTCTTC
. . TRBJ2-3 TRBV9 CASSVYGSSDTQYF TGTGCCAGCAGCGTATATGGGAGCTCAGATACGCAGTATTTT
few . TRBJ2-1 TRBV6-4 CASSESATSYNEQFF TGTGCCAGCAGTGAATCAGCGACCTCCTACAATGAGCAGTTCTTC
. . TRBJ2-7 TRBV10-1 CASPLQYRRQYF TGCGCCAGCCCCCTTCAATACAGGAGACAGTACTTC
. . TRBJ2-5 TRBV12-3/TRBV12-4 CASSYSEETQYF TGTGCCAGCAGCTACAGCGAGGAGACCCAGTACTTC
. . TRBJ2-1 TRBV7-7 CASSISKLDSQFF TGTGCCAGCAGCATTTCCAAACTAGATTCTCAGTTCTTC
. . TRBJ2-1 TRBV20-1 CSGLAWDYNEQFF TGCAGTGGGCTAGCGTGGGATTACAATGAGCAGTTCTTC
. TRBD2 TRBJ2-1 TRBV6-5 CASSYSSSGDYNEQFF TGTGCCAGCAGTTACTCGTCCAGCGGGGACTACAATGAGCAGTTCTTC
. . TRBJ1-1 TRBV30 CAWRGGNTEAFF TGTGCCTGGAGGGGCGGGAACACTGAAGCTTTCTTT
. . TRBJ1-2 TRBV12-3/TRBV12-4 CASNLGAGEDYGYTF TGTGCCAGCAATCTAGGGGCAGGGGAGGACTATGGCTACACCTTC
. . TRBJ1-5 TRBV2 CASSESDQPQHF TGTGCCAGCAGTGAGTCCGATCAGCCCCAGCATTTT
many . TRBJ2-1 TRBV2 CASSVAGQSYNEQFF TGTGCCAGCAGTGTTGCGGGACAGTCCTACAATGAGCAGTTCTTC
few TRBD2 TRBJ2-1 TRBV2 CASTPGLAGSNSYNEQFF TGTGCCAGCACCCCGGGACTAGCGGGGTCTAACTCCTACAATGAGCAGTTCTTC
many . TRBJ2-7 TRBV29-1 CSVSARASYEQYF TGCAGCGTGTCGGCCAGGGCCTCCTACGAGCAGTACTTC
. TRBD1 TRBJ1-2 TRBV20-1 CSALGQGSNYGYTF TGCAGTGCCCTTGGACAGGGATCTAACTATGGCTACACCTTC
. . TRBJ2-1 TRBV20-1 CNARDPGRSSYNEQFF TGCAATGCTAGAGATCCCGGCAGGAGCTCCTACAATGAGCAGTTCTTC
many . TRBJ2-7 TRBV29-1 CSVEGREFPYEQYF TGCAGCGTTGAGGGCAGGGAGTTTCCCTACGAGCAGTACTTC
many . TRBJ2-7 TRBV10-3 CAIRAGVLEEQYF TGTGCCATCAGGGCAGGGGTTCTGGAGGAGCAGTACTTC
few TRBD2 TRBJ2-3 TRBV12-3/TRBV12-4 CASSRTSGYTDTQYF TGTGCCAGCAGTCGGACTAGCGGTTACACAGATACGCAGTATTTT
. . TRBJ2-7 TRBV12-3/TRBV12-4 CASTLGRSEQYF TGTGCCAGCACCTTGGGGCGTAGCGAGCAGTACTTC
. . TRBJ1-5 TRBV7-2 CASGEIGGVYQPQHF TGTGCCAGCGGCGAAATAGGGGGGGTTTATCAGCCCCAGCATTTT
. . TRBJ2-1 TRBV30 CAWSDGEEVGEQFF TGTGCCTGGAGTGACGGGGAAGAAGTGGGTGAGCAGTTCTTC